Below, one T cell receptor beta chain is given with its context. In the study's own analysis: Nucleated cell number was recorded as an estimate derived from reference gene primer amplification. Using immunoSEQ multiplex PCR, the repertoire was profiled, and TCRdb retains in-frame clones only, with some absent. V and J calls and clone size come straight from that table; D and trimming were deduced from the DNA. The repertoire consists of about 280,000 clones, with roughly 85% occurring once and the leading ten covering roughly 2.5%. The data stem from a study of blood T cell repertoires in COVID-19. CDR1 KGHSH and CDR2 LQKENI come from the germline V gene. After removal of 4 bases from V and 5 bases from J, the junction contained 1 base not matched to a gene. This CDR3 has 15 amino acids.

Sequencing was done on a sample of PBMCs or T cells enriched from blood (not recorded which). This sequence was found in a woman between 50 and 59 years old who had recovered from COVID-19. The chain is built from TRBV18 and TRBJ2-1, with 14 bases lining up with TRBD2. CDR3 protein: CASSRGLAGDNEQFF. In DNA, the CDR3 is TGTGCCAGCTCACGGGGACTAGCGGGAGACAATGAGCAGTTCTTC.